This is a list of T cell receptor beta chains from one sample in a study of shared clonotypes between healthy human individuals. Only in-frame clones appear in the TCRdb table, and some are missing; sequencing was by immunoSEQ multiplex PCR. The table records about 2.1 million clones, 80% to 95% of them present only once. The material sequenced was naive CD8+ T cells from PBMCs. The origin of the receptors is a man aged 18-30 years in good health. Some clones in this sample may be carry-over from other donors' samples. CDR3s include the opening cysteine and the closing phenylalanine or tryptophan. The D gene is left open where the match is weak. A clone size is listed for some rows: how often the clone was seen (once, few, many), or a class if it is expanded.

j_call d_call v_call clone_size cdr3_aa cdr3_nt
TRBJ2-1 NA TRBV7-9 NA CASSTQQGASYNEQFF TGTGCCAGCAGCACCCAACAGGGAGCCTCTTACAATGAGCAGTTCTTC
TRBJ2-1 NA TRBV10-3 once CAISESPAIGYNEQFF TGTGCCATCAGTGAGTCGCCCGCCATTGGCTACAATGAGCAGTTCTTC
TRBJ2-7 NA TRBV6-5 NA CASSPPESGGEQYF TGTGCCAGCAGTCCCCCGGAGTCCGGCGGCGAGCAGTACTTC
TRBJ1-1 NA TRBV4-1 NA CASSPDRETEAFF TGCGCCAGCAGCCCGGACAGAGAGACTGAAGCTTTCTTT
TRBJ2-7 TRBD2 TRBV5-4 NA CASSPWTSGSHEQYF TGTGCCAGCAGCCCATGGACTAGCGGGAGCCACGAGCAGTACTTC
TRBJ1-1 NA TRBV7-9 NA CASSTSSGRGAFF TGTGCCAGCAGCACCAGTTCAGGGAGAGGAGCTTTCTTT
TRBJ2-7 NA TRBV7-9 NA CASSGGWTDSSYEQYF TGTGCCAGCAGCGGGGGATGGACGGATAGCTCCTACGAGCAGTACTTC
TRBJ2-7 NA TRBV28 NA CASSFVSDSTYEQYF TGTGCCAGCAGTTTCGTTAGCGATAGTACCTACGAGCAGTACTTC
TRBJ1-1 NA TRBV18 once CASSPFGVMNTEAFF TGTGCCAGCTCACCCTTCGGGGTTATGAACACTGAAGCTTTCTTT
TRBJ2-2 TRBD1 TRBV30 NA CAWTPTGTGELFF TGTGCCTGGACCCCGACAGGGACCGGGGAGCTGTTTTTT
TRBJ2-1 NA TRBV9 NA CASSVDSPYNEQFF TGTGCCAGCAGCGTCGATTCGCCCTACAATGAGCAGTTCTTC
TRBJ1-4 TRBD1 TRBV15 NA CATSRGDSPTNEKLFF TGTGCCACCAGCAGGGGGGACAGCCCAACTAATGAAAAACTGTTTTTT